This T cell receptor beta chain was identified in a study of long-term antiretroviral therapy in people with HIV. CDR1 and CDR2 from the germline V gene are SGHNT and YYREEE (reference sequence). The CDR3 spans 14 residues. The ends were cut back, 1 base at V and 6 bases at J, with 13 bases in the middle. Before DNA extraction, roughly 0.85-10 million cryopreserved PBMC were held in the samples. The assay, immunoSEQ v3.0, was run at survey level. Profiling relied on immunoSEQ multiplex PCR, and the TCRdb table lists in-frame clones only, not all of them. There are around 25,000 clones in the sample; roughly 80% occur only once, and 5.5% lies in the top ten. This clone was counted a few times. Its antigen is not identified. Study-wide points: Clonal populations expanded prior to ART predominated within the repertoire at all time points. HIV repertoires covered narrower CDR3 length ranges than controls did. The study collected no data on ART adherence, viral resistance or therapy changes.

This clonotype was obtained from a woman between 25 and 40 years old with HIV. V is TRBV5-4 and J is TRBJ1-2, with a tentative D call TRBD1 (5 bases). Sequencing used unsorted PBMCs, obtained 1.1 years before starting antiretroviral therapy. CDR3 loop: CASSLRGVEDGYTF. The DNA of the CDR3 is TGTGCCAGCAGCTTGAGAGGGGTAGAGGATGGCTACACCTTC.